The 27 T cell receptor beta chains below were found in one sample sequenced in a study of blood T cell repertoires in COVID-19. Repertoires were generated with immunoSEQ multiplex PCR, while TCRdb's copy carries only in-frame clones and drops some. The data hold more than 95,000 clones, with less than 90% observed a single time. Sequencing input: peripheral blood. The receptors were sampled from a human donor in a cohort sampled during active COVID-19.

CDR3 protein: CASLLKESGYTF. In DNA, the CDR3 is TGTGCCAGCCTCTTAAAGGAGAGTGGCTACACCTTC. This chain links TRBV6-6 with TRBJ1-2; no firm D call. Trimming pared 8 bases from V and 7 bases from J, leaving 14 bases between. The V gene's germline CDR1 is MNHNY and CDR2 SVGAGI (reference sequence). The CDR3 has 12 residues.

The chain carries TRBV9 and TRBJ2-1; 9 bases agree with TRBD1. V was clipped by 3 bases and J by 3 bases; unmatched bases: 7. CDR1 and CDR2 (germline): SGDLS, YYNGEE. CDR3 length: 16 amino acids. CDR3 bases: TGTGCCAGCAGCGCAGGGCAGGACAGGGGCTACAATGAGCAGTTCTTC. Protein: CASSAGQDRGYNEQFF.

The J gene is TRBJ2-1, the V gene TRBV11-2; the match to TRBD2 covers 8 bases. The CDR3 is 14 amino acids. The V gene's germline CDR1 is SGHAT and CDR2 FQNNGV. With 0 bases clipped from V and 7 bases from J, the junction kept 2 bases outside the gene matches. The CDR3 nucleotides read TGTGCCAGCAGCTTAGAGGTAGCGGGGAATGAGCAGTTCTTC. Translation: CASSLEVAGNEQFF.

The chain employs TRBV5-1 and TRBJ2-7, with 13 bases that match TRBD2. The V gene's germline CDR1 is SGHRS and CDR2 YFSETQ. Trimming cost V 4 bases and J 4 bases; bases outside gene matches: 8. The CDR3 is 16 amino acids. DNA of the CDR3: TGCGCCAGCAGCACCCGGACTAGCGGGGGACCTTACGAGCAGTACTTC. This codes for CASSTRTSGGPYEQYF.

The chain carries TRBV7-6 and TRBJ1-2; tentative D call: TRBD1 (5 bases). Germline CDR1 reads SGHVS; CDR2 reads FNYEAQ. V lost 5 bases, J lost 3 bases, and 22 bases lay in between. CDR3 length equals 17 residues. CDR3 nucleotides: TGTGCCAGCAGCGCACGAACCGACAGACTCAGGGACTATGGCTACACCTTC. Translation gives CASSARTDRLRDYGYTF.

Written as DNA, the CDR3 is TGCGCCAGCAGCTTCCGGGGGGAGCGCAATGAGCAGTTCTTC. Translating it yields CASSFRGERNEQFF. V is TRBV5-1 and J is TRBJ2-1, with 7 bases identical to TRBD2. The V gene end was trimmed by 2 bases and the J gene end by 6 bases; junction bases not matched to a gene: 5. The CDR3 consists of 14 residues. The germline V gene encodes CDR1 SGHRS and CDR2 YFSETQ.

V is TRBV18 and J is TRBJ1-2, with D unresolved. The length of the CDR3 is 13 residues. Germline V gene sequence: CDR1 KGHSH, CDR2 LQKENI. Trimming left V 3 bases short and J 4 bases short, with 9 bases between. The CDR3 DNA is TGTGCCAGCTCACCCCACCAGGCCTATGGCTACACCTTC. This codes for CASSPHQAYGYTF.

This clone was seen just once. The V gene is TRBV14, the J gene TRBJ1-2, with unresolved D. Germline V lookup: CDR1 SGHDN, CDR2 FVKESK. V was pared by 7 bases and J by 8 bases, with 14 bases between. The CDR3 consists of 12 residues. Here the CDR3 DNA reads TGTGCCAGCACGCCTCGGGTTCAGGGCTACACCTTC. This codes for CASTPRVQGYTF.

The chain recombines TRBV28 with TRBJ2-7, with 10 bases aligning to TRBD2. Germline-derived CDR1 and CDR2 are MDHEN and SYDVKM. With V trimmed by 7 bases and J by 2 bases, 8 bases remained unmatched. The CDR3 loop spans 15 amino acids. CDR3 amino acids: CASTTPGLATYEQYF. The CDR3 DNA follows: TGTGCCAGCACGACCCCGGGACTAGCGACCTACGAGCAGTACTTC. Looking up the rest from reference TRBV28 and TRBJ2-7 gives the full variable domain: DVKVTQSSRYLVKRTGEKVFLECVQDMDHENMFWYRQDPGLGLRLIYFSYDVKMKEKGDIPEGYSVSREKKERFSLILESASTNQTSMYLCASTTPGLATYEQYFGPGTRLTVT.

Only a few counts were recorded for this clone. This chain links TRBV3-1 (or the pseudogene TRBV3-2) with TRBJ1-5; 7 bases line up with TRBD1. This CDR3 region has 12 residues. Germline V gene data show CDR1 as LGHDT and CDR2 as YNNKEL (reference sequence). V was clipped by 8 bases and J by 6 bases; unmatched bases: 4. The CDR3 protein is CASGQDLQPQHF. The CDR3 DNA reads as TGTGCCAGCGGACAGGATCTTCAGCCCCAGCATTTT.

CDR3 protein: CASSSPEQRGATIYSTDTQYF. The CDR3 coding sequence is TGTGCCAGCAGCTCCCCCGAGCAGCGGGGGGCGACAATTTACAGCACAGATACGCAGTATTTT. The chain employs TRBV7-3 and TRBJ2-3; 9 bases agree with TRBD2. Germline CDR1 is SGHTA and CDR2 is FQGTGA. The CDR3 consists of 21 residues. V was pared by 4 bases and J by 0 bases, with 20 bases of the junction left unmatched. Full variable domain (remainder filled in from reference TRBV7-3 and TRBJ2-3): GAGVSQTPSNKVTEKGKYVELRCDPISGHTALYWYRQSLGQGPEFLIYFQGTGAADDSGLPNDRFFAVRPEGSVSTLKIQRTERGDSAVYLCASSSPEQRGATIYSTDTQYFGPGTRLTVL.

The J gene is TRBJ1-5, the V gene TRBV6-2 or TRBV6-3; D gene ambiguous. With 2 bases removed from V and 1 base from J, the gap between germline ends came to 6 bases. Germline values: CDR1 MNHEY, CDR2 SVGEGT. The CDR3 extends over 14 amino acids. The CDR3 loop reads CASSYEVSNQPQHF. The CDR3 DNA reads TGTGCCAGCAGTTACGAGGTGAGCAATCAGCCCCAGCATTTT.

This clone was seen once. The rearrangement links TRBV5-1 to TRBJ2-7; D may be TRBD1 (5 bases). This CDR3 contains 14 residues. V was shortened by 0 bases and J by 6 bases, with 13 bases between the two germline ends. From germline, CDR1 is SGHRS and CDR2 YFSETQ. For the CDR3, the DNA is TGCGCCAGCAGCTTGGAGTTCAGGGTTGGCGAGCAGTACTTC. Its protein product is CASSLEFRVGEQYF. The full variable domain, its missing parts supplied by reference TRBV5-1 and TRBJ2-7, is KAGVTQTPRYLIKTRGQQVTLSCSPISGHRSVSWYQQTPGQGLQFLFEYFSETQRNKGNFPGRFSGRQFSNSRSEMNVSTLELGDSALYLCASSLEFRVGEQYFGPGTRLTVT.

This clone was detected only a few times. The chain links TRBV25-1 to TRBJ1-3, with 7 bases lining up with TRBD1. Losses at the gene ends were 3 bases for V and 1 base for J; bases not matched to a gene: 3. Germline V gives CDR1 MGHDK, CDR2 SYGVNS. This CDR3 region has 15 residues. CDR3 sequence: CASSDSGGSGNTIYF. The CDR3 DNA follows: TGTGCCAGCAGTGACTCAGGGGGTTCTGGAAACACCATATATTTT. Filled out from reference TRBV25-1 and TRBJ1-3, the complete variable domain reads EADIYQTPRYLVIGTGKKITLECSQTMGHDKMYWYQQDPGMELHLIHYSYGVNSTEKGDLSSESTVSRIRTEHFPLTLESARPSHTSQYLCASSDSGGSGNTIYFGEGSWLTVV.

This chain uses TRBV9 with TRBJ1-6; 9 bases match TRBD1. V shed 6 bases and J 14 bases; nucleotides not matched to a gene: 12. CDR3 length equals 14 residues. CDR1 and CDR2 (germline): SGDLS, YYNGEE. The CDR3 loop is CASTKGDRDSTLHF. DNA for the CDR3: TGTGCCAGCACTAAGGGGGACAGGGACTCTACCCTCCACTTT.

This chain connects TRBV15 to TRBJ1-1; D might be TRBD1 (6 bases). The CDR3 has 17 amino acids. CDR1 and CDR2 from the germline V gene are LNHNV and YYDKDF (reference sequence). Trimming removed 5 bases from V and 0 bases from J, with 19 bases in between. The CDR3 bases are TGTGCCACCAGCCGAGGGGGTGGGACATCGATGAACACTGAAGCTTTCTTT. It is translated as CATSRGGGTSMNTEAFF.

V is TRBV5-1 and J is TRBJ2-1; 8 nucleotides align to TRBD1. Germline lookup yields CDR1 SGHRS and CDR2 YFSETQ. This CDR3 has 14 residues. The J segment lost 9 bases and the V segment lost 0 bases, leaving 5 bases of the junction unmatched. As DNA, the CDR3 is TGCGCCAGCAGCTTGGATACAGGGGGAGGTGAGCAGTTCTTC. Protein: CASSLDTGGGEQFF.

This chain joins TRBV6-2 or TRBV6-3 and TRBJ2-1; 11 bases align to TRBD1. This CDR3 is built from 15 residues. With V trimmed by 5 bases and J by 8 bases, 8 bases remained unmatched. Germline V gene data show CDR1 as MNHEY and CDR2 as SVGEGT. CDR3 region: CASSPGTGGWDEQFF. CDR3 DNA sequence: TGTGCCAGCAGTCCGGGGACAGGGGGGTGGGATGAGCAGTTCTTC.

The gene calls are TRBV20-1 and TRBJ2-1, with D perhaps matching TRBD2 (6 bases). This CDR3 is built from 11 residues. Per the germline V gene, CDR1 is DFQATT and CDR2 is SNEGSKA (reference sequence). With 5 bases removed from V and 10 bases from J, the gap between germline ends came to 12 bases. The chain's CDR3 is CSADRLGEQFF. The CDR3 coding sequence is TGCAGTGCTGACCGACTAGGAGAGCAGTTCTTC.

The chain uses TRBV3-1 (or the pseudogene TRBV3-2) and TRBJ2-1; 11 nucleotides agree with TRBD1. The CDR3 sequence is 14 residues long. The V segment lost 3 bases and the J segment 10 bases; nucleotides outside the gene matches: 5. Germline CDR1 reads LGHDT; CDR2 reads YNNKEL (reference sequence). The CDR3 here is CASSHRDRGDEQFF. The CDR3 bases are TGTGCCAGCAGCCACCGGGACAGGGGGGACGAGCAGTTCTTC.

The V and J genes are TRBV5-5 and TRBJ2-2; the match to TRBD1 covers 7 bases. J gave up 0 bases and V 2 bases, and 1 base lay outside the gene matches. The length of the CDR3 is 15 residues. CDR1 and CDR2 from the germline V gene are SGHKS and YYEKEE (reference sequence). The CDR3 nucleotides read TGTGCCAGCAGCTTCACAGGGGCGAACACCGGGGAGCTGTTTTTT. It is translated as CASSFTGANTGELFF.

The V gene is TRBV7-3, the J gene TRBJ1-1; D is perhaps TRBD1 (5 bases). Per the germline V gene, CDR1 is SGHTA and CDR2 is FQGTGA. With 2 bases removed from V and 1 base from J, the gap between germline ends came to 11 bases. The CDR3 loop spans 15 amino acids. CDR3 sequence: CASSLLGVGNTEAFF. The CDR3 DNA follows: TGTGCCAGCAGCTTACTAGGGGTGGGGAACACTGAAGCTTTCTTT. The full variable domain, with the rest looked up from reference TRBV7-3 and TRBJ1-1, is GAGVSQTPSNKVTEKGKYVELRCDPISGHTALYWYRQSLGQGPEFLIYFQGTGAADDSGLPNDRFFAVRPEGSVSTLKIQRTERGDSAVYLCASSLLGVGNTEAFFGQGTRLTVV.

This rearrangement joins TRBV18 to TRBJ2-1; 13 nucleotides agree with TRBD2. The germline gives CDR1 KGHSH, CDR2 LQKENI. The CDR3 loop spans 22 amino acids. With 6 bases clipped from V and 4 bases from J, the junction kept 24 bases outside the gene matches. The CDR3 nucleotides are TGTGCCAGCTCCCCGAGCCGGGTGGTGGGACTAGCGGGGACCTTATGTTACAATGAGCAGTTCTTC. Protein sequence: CASSPSRVVGLAGTLCYNEQFF.

The chain uses TRBV15 and TRBJ1-5; TRBD1 aligns across 8 bases. The CDR3 covers 15 residues. Germline values: CDR1 LNHNV, CDR2 YYDKDF (reference sequence). Trimming cost V 5 bases and J 1 base; bases outside gene matches: 4. In nucleotides, the CDR3 is TGTGCCACCAGCCTGGGACAGGCGAGCAATCAGCCCCAGCATTTT. Translating gives CATSLGQASNQPQHF. The variable domain in full, with the rest retrieved from reference TRBV15 and TRBJ1-5, is DAMVIQNPRYQVTQFGKPVTLSCSQTLNHNVMYWYQQKSSQAPKLLFHYYDKDFNNEADTPDNFQSRRPNTSFCFLDIRSPGLGDTAMYLCATSLGQASNQPQHFGDGTRLSIL.

The V call is TRBV10-2, the J call TRBJ2-7; a possible D gene is TRBD2 (6 bases). Trimming cost V 5 bases and J 3 bases, with 14 bases left between them. The CDR3 consists of 14 residues. Germline loops: CDR1 WSHSY, CDR2 SAAADI. CDR3 DNA sequence: TGCGCCAGCAGTATCCTAGCGCCTAACTACGAGCAGTACTTC. This encodes CASSILAPNYEQYF.

The chain recombines TRBV9 with TRBJ2-1; 8 bases are a match to TRBD2. CDR3 length: 15 amino acids. Per germline, CDR1 SGDLS and CDR2 YYNGEE. The trim removed 4 bases at V and 5 bases at J, leaving 8 bases unmatched. CDR3 DNA sequence: TGTGCCAGCAGCACCCGGGGGGGGAGCAACAATGAGCAGTTCTTC. Protein sequence: CASSTRGGSNNEQFF.

J is TRBJ2-5 and V is TRBV9; D possibly corresponds to TRBD1 (7 bases). Germline V gene lookup returns CDR1 SGDLS and CDR2 YYNGEE. V was clipped by 5 bases and J by 4 bases, with 18 bases between them. The CDR3 extends over 15 amino acids. CDR3 sequence: CASSTARGVRETQYF. The CDR3, as DNA: TGTGCCAGCAGTACCGCCAGGGGGGTAAGAGAGACCCAGTACTTC.